This TCR beta chain was captured in a study of T cells in Graves' hyperthyroidism and ophthalmopathy. Study-level findings and limits: Within blood appeared most thyroid clonotypes that had expanded above 0.001.

Using RNA transcripts as the source, TCR beta CDR3 regions were amplified. Researchers ran a first-round RT-PCR on the TCR CDR3 using the HTBI primer set. TCRdb reanalysed the multiplex PCR reads using MiXCR and keeps one entry per CDR3 protein. The sample holds hundreds of thousands of distinct CDR3 sequences; roughly 37% are singletons and the top ten take 7% to 10%. With respect to this clonotype: Antigen specificity is unknown. This may stem from a read error, because a much larger clone lies one nucleotide away. The conserved final phenylalanine or tryptophan is absent from the CDR3, which likely points to a read error.

Graves' hyperthyroidism is called stable when ophthalmopathy does not progress within 18 months. Diagnosis rested on symptoms, serum thyroxine and TRAb, thyroid ultrasound, and orbital computed tomography. The CDR3 runs 15 residues. The germline CDR1 and CDR2 sequences are SGDLS and YYNGEE. V was shortened by 4 bases and J by 4 bases, with 15 bases between the two germline ends. Sequencing was performed on blood. The TCR comes from a man aged 18 to 29 with Graves' hyperthyroidism. J is TRBJ1-3 and V is TRBV9, with D unclear. The CDR3 DNA reads TGTGCCAGCAGCACCCCGACCGCGGGGGGAAACACCATATATATT. Its translation is CASSTPTAGGNTIYI.